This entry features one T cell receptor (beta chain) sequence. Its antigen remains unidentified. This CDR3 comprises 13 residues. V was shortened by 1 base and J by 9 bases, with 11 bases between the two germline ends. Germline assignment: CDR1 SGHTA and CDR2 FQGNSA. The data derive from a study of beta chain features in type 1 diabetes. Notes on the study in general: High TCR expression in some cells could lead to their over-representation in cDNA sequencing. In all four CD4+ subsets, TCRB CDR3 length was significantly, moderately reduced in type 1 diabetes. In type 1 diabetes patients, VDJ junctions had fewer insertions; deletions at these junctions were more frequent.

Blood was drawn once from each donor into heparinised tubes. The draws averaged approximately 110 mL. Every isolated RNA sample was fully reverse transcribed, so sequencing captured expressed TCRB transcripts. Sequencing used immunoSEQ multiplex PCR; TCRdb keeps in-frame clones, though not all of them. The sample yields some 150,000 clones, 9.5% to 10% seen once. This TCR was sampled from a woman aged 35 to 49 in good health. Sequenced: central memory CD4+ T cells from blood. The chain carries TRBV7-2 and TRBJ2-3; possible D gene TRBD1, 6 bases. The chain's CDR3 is CASSLGTGTTQYF. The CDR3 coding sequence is TGTGCCAGCAGCTTAGGGACCGGGACAACGCAGTATTTT.